The 13 T cell receptor beta chains reported below all come from one sample, sequenced in a study of a mutant IDH1 vaccine in newly diagnosed glioma (dated by TCRdb to about 2021). The intended sense of this specimen's time point label: week 23, last vaccination. Each vaccine dose, consisting of 300 ug of a 20-mer mutant IDH1 peptide in Montanide, was administered subcutaneously with topical imiquimod. The library was built by means of the immunoSEQ multiplex PCR assay. TCRdb limited this immuneACCESS table to in-frame rearrangements with V and J called. A share of clones is missing; checked studies link under half to unresolved V genes, and the rest is unexplained. Recorded for this sample are roughly 51,000 clones; about 81% of them occurred a single time. Roughly 8.1% of the sample lies in the top ten. The antigens of these receptors remain unknown. Here the sequenced sample was PBMCs, taken from a glioma patient whose treatment included an IDH1 peptide vaccine. Receptors were obtained from a woman aged 40-49 years with glioma. Some clones in this sample may be carry-over from other donors' samples.

V usage is TRBV5-5 and J usage is TRBJ1-2, with D hard to call. The V gene's germline CDR1 is SGHKS and CDR2 YYEKEE (reference sequence). This CDR3 has 15 residues. The V gene lost 3 bases and the J gene lost 0 bases, with 12 bases spanning the gap. The CDR3 loop is CASSYRAAANYGYTF. In nucleotides, the CDR3 is TGTGCCAGCAGCTACCGGGCGGCTGCTAACTATGGCTACACCTTC.

V is TRBV18 and J is TRBJ2-2; D is uncertain. The CDR3 sequence is 13 residues long. From germline, CDR1 is KGHSH and CDR2 LQKENI. Between the trimmed V and J ends, which lost 2 bases and 8 bases, there was a span of 9 bases. The CDR3 sequence: CASSPEEIGELFF. The DNA for the CDR3 is TGTGCCAGCTCACCAGAGGAGATAGGGGAGCTGTTTTTT.

The chain uses TRBV7-2 and TRBJ2-7; 8 nucleotides match TRBD2. This CDR3 contains 14 residues. The germline CDR1 and CDR2 sequences are SGHTA and FQGNSA. The trim removed 8 bases at V and 1 base at J, leaving 7 bases unmatched. CDR3 sequence reads: CASGSTSVSYEQYF. Written as DNA, the CDR3 is TGTGCCAGCGGGTCGACTAGCGTTTCCTACGAGCAGTACTTC.

CDR3 sequence (DNA): TGTGCCAGCAGTGTAGCTGTGGGCTCCTATAATTCACCCCTCCACTTT. Residues: CASSVAVGSYNSPLHF. The chain combines TRBV25-1 with TRBJ1-6; D uncertain. This CDR3 comprises 16 residues. CDR1 is MGHDK and CDR2 is SYGVNS in the germline V gene. V was trimmed by 4 bases and J by 0 bases, leaving 10 bases between them.

Only one count was recorded for this clone. This chain joins TRBV5-6 and TRBJ2-2; 7 bases fit TRBD1. This CDR3 is 17 amino acids long. The V gene's germline CDR1 is SGHDT and CDR2 YYEEEE. The trim removed 0 bases at V and 2 bases at J, leaving 7 bases unmatched. The CDR3 coding sequence is TGTGCCAGCAGCTTGGCCAGGGGGAAGGGCAACACCGGGGAGCTGTTTTTT. It specifies CASSLARGKGNTGELFF. Full variable domain (missing parts from reference TRBV5-6 and TRBJ2-2): DAGVTQSPTHLIKTRGQQVTLRCSPKSGHDTVSWYQQALGQGPQFIFQYYEEEERQRGNFPDRFSGHQFPNYSSELNVNALLLGDSALYLCASSLARGKGNTGELFFGEGSRLTVL.

This clone was observed a few times. The chain links TRBV9 to TRBJ2-3; 11 nucleotides agree with TRBD2. Germline trimming cut 4 bases from V and 2 bases from J; bases unmatched to any gene: 6. Per germline, CDR1 SGDLS and CDR2 YYNGEE. The CDR3 covers 16 residues. The CDR3 sequence: CASSPGTSGYTDTQYF. CDR3 in DNA: TGTGCCAGCAGCCCAGGGACTAGCGGATACACAGATACGCAGTATTTT.

CDR3 DNA: TGTGCCAGCAAGCAGGGGGCGCTACCCGGAAACACCATATATTTT. Residues: CASKQGALPGNTIYF. The chain employs TRBV6-1 and TRBJ1-3; TRBD1 agrees at 8 bases. Germline V gene lookup returns CDR1 MNHNS and CDR2 SASEGT. V gave up 7 bases and J gave up 4 bases; unmatched junction bases: 9. The CDR3 contains 15 residues.

The chain combines TRBV5-4 with TRBJ2-3, with 8 positions matching TRBD2. CDR1 and CDR2 from the germline V gene are SGHNT and YYREEE (reference sequence). The CDR3 is 16 amino acids. Trimming took 5 bases from V and 2 from J; bases not matched to a gene: 10. CDR3 nucleotides: TGTGCCAGCAGGTTAGGCGAGCGGGGGCACACAGATACGCAGTATTTT. Translation gives CASRLGERGHTDTQYF. Variable domain in full (rest from reference TRBV5-4 and TRBJ2-3): ETGVTQSPTHLIKTRGQQVTLRCSSQSGHNTVSWYQQALGQGPQFIFQYYREEENGRGNFPPRFSGLQFPNYSSELNVNALELDDSALYLCASRLGERGHTDTQYFGPGTRLTVL.

This clone was detected only a few times. The chain employs TRBV5-6 and TRBJ1-6, with TRBD1 matching 9 bases. V was pared by 2 bases and J by 9 bases, with 6 bases of the junction left unmatched. The germline V gene encodes CDR1 SGHDT and CDR2 YYEEEE. The length of the CDR3 is 15 residues. CDR3 residues: CASSFIDRGSSPLHF. The DNA for the CDR3 is TGTGCCAGCAGCTTCATAGACAGGGGGTCTTCACCCCTCCACTTT.

This sequence joins TRBV7-2 and TRBJ1-2; 7 bases map to TRBD1. This CDR3 contains 15 residues. Looked up from germline, CDR1 is SGHTA and CDR2 is FQGNSA. V trimming: 3 bases; J trimming: 5 bases; junction bases outside the gene matches: 9. The CDR3 DNA reads TGTGCCAGCAGCTTGGATGCAGGGGGAGCGTATGGCTACACCTTC. Translating gives CASSLDAGGAYGYTF. Based on the CDR3 plus reference TRBV7-2 and TRBJ1-2, the full variable domain is GAGVSQSPSNKVTEKGKDVELRCDPISGHTALYWYRQSLGQGLEFLIYFQGNSAPDKSGLPSDRFSAERTGGSVSTLTIQRTQQEDSAVYLCASSLDAGGAYGYTFGSGTRLTVV.

The rearrangement joins TRBV7-2 to TRBJ2-7; 12 bases map to TRBD2. This CDR3 is 15 amino acids long. The V segment lost 4 bases and the J segment 3 bases; nucleotides outside the gene matches: 4. Germline V CDR1 and CDR2: SGHTA, FQGNSA. The CDR3 nucleotides read TGTGCCAGCAGCTCAGGACTAGCGGGAAACTACGAGCAGTACTTC. This encodes CASSSGLAGNYEQYF.

The chain's CDR3 is CASSEVGTNLSYEQYF. The CDR3, as DNA: TGTGCCAGCAGTGAAGTCGGCACGAATCTTTCCTACGAGCAGTACTTC. The rearrangement links TRBV2 to TRBJ2-7; no definite D call. Germline loops: CDR1 SNHLY, CDR2 FYNNEI. V was clipped by 1 base and J by 1 base, with 14 bases between them. The CDR3 totals 16 residues.

Only one count was recorded for this clone. This sequence joins TRBV7-6 and TRBJ2-5; 8 nucleotides line up with TRBD2. CDR1 is SGHVS, CDR2 FNYEAQ, per germline. J was trimmed by 4 bases and V by 1 base; bases with no gene match: 8. The CDR3 extends over 16 amino acids. The chain's CDR3 is CASSLGSGGALETQYF. The CDR3 nucleotides are TGTGCCAGCAGCTTAGGGTCCGGGGGGGCCCTAGAGACCCAGTACTTC.